This T cell receptor (beta chain) emerged from a study of cytomegalovirus exposure and HLA in healthy donors. The PCR used 60 Vbeta and 13 Jbeta primers. Sequencing used immunoSEQ multiplex PCR; TCRdb keeps in-frame clones, though not all of them. The table shows approximately 100,000 clones, with about a tenth occurring only once. CDR3 length equals 18 residues. Germline lookup yields CDR1 SNHLY and CDR2 FYNNEI. V dropped 2 bases and J dropped 1; count of bases not matched to a gene: 13. The genes are TRBV2 and TRBJ2-7; 8 bases agree with TRBD2. Sequencing was carried out using PBMCs. The sequence was collected from a man in his forties in good health and CMV-seropositive. CDR3: CASSEPSGSGDWSYEQYF. The DNA of the CDR3 is TGTGCCAGCAGTGAACCGAGCGGGAGCGGCGACTGGTCCTACGAGCAGTACTTC.